These 2 T cell receptor beta chains were all obtained from the same sample, sequenced in a study of STAT3 mutations in large granular lymphocyte leukemia (dated by TCRdb to between 2018 and 2021). Broader findings and caveats from the paper: At least one immunodominant TCRbeta clonotype was identified in every T-LGLL patient, and multiple immunodominant subclonotypes were identified in about half of the T-LGLL patients.

These receptors lack a known antigen. Libraries were built with the immunoSEQ multiplex PCR assay. Imported from immuneACCESS, the table was reduced by TCRdb to in-frame sequences with V and J called. These copies leave out some clones; in studies compared against another copy, an unresolved V gene accounts for under half, and the cause of the remainder is not known. The sample profile shows 5,000 to 7,000 clones; about 50% of them were found once. The leading ten clones occupy 58% of the sample. The sequenced sample was peripheral blood mononuclear cells. These TCRs come from a woman in her 70s with T-cell large granular lymphocyte leukemia. Some clones in this sample may be carry-over from other donors' samples. The age is the age at diagnosis.

The chain has TRBV30 and TRBJ2-3; D uncertain. The CDR3 is 12 amino acids. V was clipped by 5 bases and J by 11 bases, with 17 bases between them. The germline V gene encodes CDR1 GTSNPN and CDR2 SVGIG (reference sequence). In DNA, the CDR3 is TGTGCCTGGGATCCGTTGAGTGGTATGCAGTATTTT. It is translated as CAWDPLSGMQYF.

This chain connects TRBV7-9 to TRBJ2-1; D call uncertain. The CDR3 extends over 13 amino acids. The germline V gene encodes CDR1 SEHNR and CDR2 FQNEAQ (reference sequence). V lost 5 bases and J lost 6, with 11 bases in between. The DNA of the CDR3 is TGTGCCAGCAGCATTAGACCCTCCAATGAGCAGTTCTTC. Protein product: CASSIRPSNEQFF.